One and the same sample provided the 9 T cell receptor beta chains below, sequenced in a study of T cells in women clearing cervical HPV infection. The table came from immunoSEQ multiplex PCR; TCRdb's copy has only in-frame clones and leaves some out. This sample's table has approximately 30,000 clones. Sequencing was carried out using blood buffy coat. These receptor sequences come from a woman aged 18 to 75 with a cervical HPV16 infection that either progressed to CIN3+ or cleared (not recorded which).

Details on this clone: From the germline J gene comes the end of the CDR3, since the read stops 3 residues before it. V is TRBV12-3 or TRBV12-4 and J is TRBJ2-5; 11 bases are shared with TRBD1. V gave up 6 bases and J gave up 3 bases; unmatched junction bases: 3. The CDR3 runs to 14 residues. The chain's CDR3 is CASSRGQGEETQYF. CDR3 DNA, as far as it was read: TGTGCCAGCAGCCGGGGACAGGGGGAAGAGACC.

With respect to this clone: The read finishes 3 residues shy of the CDR3 end, and the germline J gene is used to complete it. V usage is TRBV28 and J usage is TRBJ2-3; TRBD2 might be the D (6 bases). There are 15 residues in the CDR3. V lost 5 bases and J 2 bases, leaving 14 bases between the germline ends. CDR1 and CDR2 from the germline V gene are MDHEN and SYDVKM. The CDR3 reads CASSGAGSNTDTQYF. The sequenced part of the CDR3 DNA is TGTGCCAGCAGTGGAGCGGGTAGTAACACAGATACG.

A note on this clone: The missing CDR3 end, 3 residues past where the read stops, is filled in from the germline J gene. The chain uses TRBV19 and TRBJ1-2, with 10 bases lining up with TRBD1. CDR1 and CDR2 (germline): LNHDA, SQIVND (reference sequence). Trimming removed 4 bases from V and 7 bases from J; junction bases left unmatched: 6. CDR3 length: 14 amino acids. CDR3 residues: CASSTRQGAGGYTF. Partial CDR3 DNA: TGTGCCAGTAGTACCCGACAGGGGGCCGGTGGC.

Details on this clone: The read gets to within 3 residues of the CDR3 end, and the germline J gene fills in the rest. The rearrangement uses TRBV4-1 and TRBJ2-2; TRBD2 aligns across 13 bases. J gave up 6 bases and V 4 bases, and 5 bases lay outside the gene matches. Germline V lookup: CDR1 MGHRA, CDR2 YSYEKL. The CDR3 totals 16 residues. Partial CDR3 DNA: TGCGCCAGCAGCCGTGGACTAGCGGGAGAAGCCGGGGAG. Translation: CASSRGLAGEAGE. The whole CDR3 is CASSRGLAGEAGELFF.

On this clone itself: The read is 3 residues too short to cover the CDR3 end, so that end is filled in from the germline J gene. V is TRBV9 and J is TRBJ2-1; D is undetermined. CDR3 length equals 14 residues. The V and J ends lost 0 bases and 6 bases respectively, with 10 bases between them. Per germline, CDR1 SGDLS and CDR2 YYNGEE. The covered CDR3 bases are TGTGCCAGCAGCGTAGTTGGGCCATCCAATGAG. This translates into CASSVVGPSNE. The complete CDR3 reads CASSVVGPSNEQFF. Full variable domain (outside the CDR3, taken from reference TRBV9 and TRBJ2-1): DSGVTQTPKHLITATGQRVTLRCSPRSGDLSVYWYQQSLDQGLQFLIQYYNGEERAKGNILERFSAQQFPDLHSELNLSSLELGDSALYFCASSVVGPSNEQFFGPGTRLTVL.

As concerns this clone: Coverage ceases 3 residues before the CDR3 finishes, and the germline J gene fills in the end. V and J are TRBV2 and TRBJ2-3; the match to TRBD2 covers 11 bases. Germline V gene data show CDR1 as SNHLY and CDR2 as FYNNEI. The CDR3 has 15 amino acids. CDR3 DNA, as far as it was read: TGTGCCAGCAGTGAATTAGCGGGAGGGATTGAGACG. Protein product: CASSELAGGIET. The entire CDR3 reads CASSELAGGIETQYF.

As regards this clone: The sequenced fragment ends 3 residues before the CDR3 boundary, so the rest is inferred from the germline J gene. This chain connects TRBV4-1 to TRBJ2-3; possible D gene TRBD1, 5 bases. The V gene lost 5 bases and the J gene lost 3 bases, with 15 bases spanning the gap. Germline values: CDR1 MGHRA, CDR2 YSYEKL. The CDR3 consists of 15 residues. The part of the CDR3 DNA that was read is TGCGCCAGCAGCTCCTTGAGCAGGGTTACAGATACG. Its translation is CASSSLSRVTDT. The CDR3 in its entirety is CASSSLSRVTDTQYF.

A word on this clone: The CDR3 goes on 3 residues after the read ends, and that part is filled in from the germline J gene. The rearrangement links TRBV5-1 to TRBJ2-5; D is perhaps TRBD1 (5 bases). Germline V gene lookup returns CDR1 SGHRS and CDR2 YFSETQ. V was shortened by 5 bases and J by 1 base, with 9 bases between the two germline ends. CDR3 length: 13 amino acids. This CDR3 reads CASSSGFQETQYF. The covered CDR3 bases are TGCGCCAGCAGTTCAGGGTTCCAAGAGACC. The full variable domain, completed using reference TRBV5-1 and TRBJ2-5, is KAGVTQTPRYLIKTRGQQVTLSCSPISGHRSVSWYQQTPGQGLQFLFEYFSETQRNKGNFPGRFSGRQFSNSRSEMNVSTLELGDSALYLCASSSGFQETQYFGPGTRLLVL.

To note about this clone: The read ends 3 residues shy of where the CDR3 ends; the end is completed using the germline J gene. The chain couples TRBV5-1 to TRBJ2-7; D ambiguous. The CDR3 is 13 amino acids. The V end was cut by 2 bases, the J end by 0 bases, with 6 bases between. CDR1 and CDR2 (germline): SGHRS, YFSETQ. The CDR3 reads CASSLGFSYEQYF. CDR3 bases read: TGCGCCAGCAGCTTAGGTTTCTCCTACGAG. Combining the CDR3 with reference TRBV5-1 and TRBJ2-7 gives the whole variable domain KAGVTQTPRYLIKTRGQQVTLSCSPISGHRSVSWYQQTPGQGLQFLFEYFSETQRNKGNFPGRFSGRQFSNSRSEMNVSTLELGDSALYLCASSLGFSYEQYFGPGTRLTVT.